This T cell receptor (beta chain) was obtained from a study of regulatory T cells in long-lasting Graves disease. CDR3-region Arm-PCR and iRepertoire HTBI primers produced the TCR beta libraries. In TCRdb, the multiplex PCR reads were re-called with MiXCR into one record per CDR3 protein. The profile shows roughly 350,000 distinct CDR3 sequences, 16% of them singletons. The time point was: newly diagnosed GD, antithyroid drugs for less than 3 months. Researchers made the TCR library from RNA that was extracted from PBMCs. The CDR3 is made up of 16 amino acids. V lost 0 bases and J lost 9; bases outside the gene matches: 9. Germline V CDR1 and CDR2: LGHNA, YNFKEQ. Study-level results: No thyroid tissue was studied; the work used peripheral blood only. TRBV28, TRBJ1-2 and TRBJ2-5 were favored in persistent disease.

This clonotype was seen more than once but under ten times. Antigen: not known. The data also belong to a second study, concerning T cells in Graves' hyperthyroidism and ophthalmopathy. According to that study: Carried out on the TCR CDR3, a first-round RT-PCR used the HTBI primer set.

Sequences were derived from peripheral blood mononuclear cells (PBMCs), sampled at new diagnosis, from a patient treated with antithyroid drugs. V usage is TRBV4-2 and J usage is TRBJ2-1; 9 positions match TRBD2. The clonotype was recovered from a woman aged 18-30 years with Graves disease. CDR3 amino acids: CASSQDMAGGGCEQFF. CDR3 DNA sequence: TGTGCCAGCAGCCAAGACATGGCGGGAGGGGGCTGTGAGCAGTTCTTC.